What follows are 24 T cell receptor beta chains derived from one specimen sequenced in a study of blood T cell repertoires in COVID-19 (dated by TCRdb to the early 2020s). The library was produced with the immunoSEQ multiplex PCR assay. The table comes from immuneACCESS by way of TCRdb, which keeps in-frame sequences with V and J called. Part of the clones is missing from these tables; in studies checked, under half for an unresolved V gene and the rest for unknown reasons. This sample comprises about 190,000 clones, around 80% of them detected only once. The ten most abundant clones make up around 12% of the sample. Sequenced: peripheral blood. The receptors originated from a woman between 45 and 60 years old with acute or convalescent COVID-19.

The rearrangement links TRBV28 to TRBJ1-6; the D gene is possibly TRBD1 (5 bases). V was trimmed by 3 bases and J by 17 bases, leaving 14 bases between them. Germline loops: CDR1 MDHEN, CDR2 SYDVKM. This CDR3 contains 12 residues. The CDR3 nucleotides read TGTGCCAGCAGTTTTCGGGCAGGGCCCTTCCACTTT. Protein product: CASSFRAGPFHF.

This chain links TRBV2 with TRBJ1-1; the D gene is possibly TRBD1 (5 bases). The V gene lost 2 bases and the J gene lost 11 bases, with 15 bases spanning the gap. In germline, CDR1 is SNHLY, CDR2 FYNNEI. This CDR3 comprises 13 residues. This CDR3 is CASSESRQLVAFF. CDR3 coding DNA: TGTGCCAGCAGTGAAAGTCGACAGTTGGTTGCTTTCTTT.

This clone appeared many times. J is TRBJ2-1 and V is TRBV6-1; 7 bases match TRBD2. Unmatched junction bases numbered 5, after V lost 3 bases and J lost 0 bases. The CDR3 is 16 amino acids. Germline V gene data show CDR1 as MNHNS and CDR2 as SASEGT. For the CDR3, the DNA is TGTGCCAGCAGTGACCAGCGGACTAGCTCCTACAATGAGCAGTTCTTC. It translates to CASSDQRTSSYNEQFF.

This CDR3 is CASSAGQILQETQYF. The CDR3 DNA reads as TGTGCCAGCAGTGCAGGACAGATACTACAAGAGACCCAGTACTTC. The V gene is TRBV25-1, the J gene TRBJ2-5, with D possibly being TRBD1 (6 bases). This CDR3 is built from 15 residues. Deletions cut 4 bases from V and 2 bases from J, with 14 bases between. Germline V gives CDR1 MGHDK, CDR2 SYGVNS.

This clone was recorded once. The CDR3 sequence is CASSSTESYGYTF. As DNA, the CDR3 is TGTGCCAGCAGCTCGACAGAAAGCTATGGCTACACCTTC. This chain links TRBV11-2 with TRBJ1-2; a possible D gene is TRBD1 (5 bases). Germline V gene lookup returns CDR1 SGHAT and CDR2 FQNNGV. This CDR3 region has 13 residues. Trimming took off 4 bases at V and 4 bases at J, with 10 bases between the two ends. The full variable domain, in which reference TRBV11-2 and TRBJ1-2 provide the parts outside the CDR3, is EAGVAQSPRYKIIEKRQSVAFWCNPISGHATLYWYQQILGQGPKLLIQFQNNGVVDDSQLPKDRFSAERLKGVDSTLKIQPAKLEDSAVYLCASSSTESYGYTFGSGTRLTVV.

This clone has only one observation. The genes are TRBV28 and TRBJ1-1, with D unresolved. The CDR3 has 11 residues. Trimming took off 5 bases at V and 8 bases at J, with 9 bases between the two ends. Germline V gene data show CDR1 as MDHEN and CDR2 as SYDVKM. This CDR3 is CASSLGSEAFF. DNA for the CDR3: TGTGCCAGCAGTCTGGGGAGCGAAGCTTTCTTT.

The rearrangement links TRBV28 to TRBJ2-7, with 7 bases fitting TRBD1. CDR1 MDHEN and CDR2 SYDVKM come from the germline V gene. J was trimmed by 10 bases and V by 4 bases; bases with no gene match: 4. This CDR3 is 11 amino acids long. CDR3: CASSWDREQYF. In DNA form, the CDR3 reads TGTGCCAGCAGTTGGGACAGAGAACAGTACTTC.

The CDR3 is CASSSTGQGAAPLHF. The CDR3, as DNA: TGTGCCAGCAGTTCAACGGGACAGGGGGCGGCACCCCTCCACTTT. This rearrangement joins TRBV6-2 or TRBV6-3 to TRBJ1-6; 12 bases fit TRBD1. J gave up 11 bases and V 4 bases, and 6 bases lay outside the gene matches. The germline gives CDR1 MNHEY, CDR2 SVGEGT. The CDR3 consists of 15 residues.

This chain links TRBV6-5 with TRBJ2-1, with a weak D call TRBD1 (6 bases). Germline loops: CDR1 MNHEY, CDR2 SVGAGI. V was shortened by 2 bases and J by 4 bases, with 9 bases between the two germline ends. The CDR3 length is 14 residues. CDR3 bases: TGTGCCAGCAGTTACGGACAGACATACAATGAGCAGTTCTTC. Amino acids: CASSYGQTYNEQFF.

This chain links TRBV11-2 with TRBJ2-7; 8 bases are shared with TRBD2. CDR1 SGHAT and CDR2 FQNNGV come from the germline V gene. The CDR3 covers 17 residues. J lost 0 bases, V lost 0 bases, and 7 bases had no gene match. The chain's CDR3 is CASSLEFLAGGSYEQYF. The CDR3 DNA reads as TGTGCCAGCAGCTTAGAGTTTCTAGCGGGTGGCTCCTACGAGCAGTACTTC. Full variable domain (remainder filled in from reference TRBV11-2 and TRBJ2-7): EAGVAQSPRYKIIEKRQSVAFWCNPISGHATLYWYQQILGQGPKLLIQFQNNGVVDDSQLPKDRFSAERLKGVDSTLKIQPAKLEDSAVYLCASSLEFLAGGSYEQYFGPGTRLTVT.

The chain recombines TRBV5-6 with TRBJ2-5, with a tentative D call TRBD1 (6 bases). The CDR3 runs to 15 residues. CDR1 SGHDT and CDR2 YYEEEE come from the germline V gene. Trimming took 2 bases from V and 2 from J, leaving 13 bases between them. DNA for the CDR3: TGTGCCAGCAGCTTTAGAGGGGGATCACAAGAGACCCAGTACTTC. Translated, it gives CASSFRGGSQETQYF. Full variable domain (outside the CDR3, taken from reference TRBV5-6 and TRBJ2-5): DAGVTQSPTHLIKTRGQQVTLRCSPKSGHDTVSWYQQALGQGPQFIFQYYEEEERQRGNFPDRFSGHQFPNYSSELNVNALLLGDSALYLCASSFRGGSQETQYFGPGTRLLVL.

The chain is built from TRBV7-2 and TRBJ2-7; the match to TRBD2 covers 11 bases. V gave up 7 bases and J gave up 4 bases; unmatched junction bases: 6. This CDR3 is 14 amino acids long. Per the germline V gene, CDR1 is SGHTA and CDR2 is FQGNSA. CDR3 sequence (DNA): TGTGCCAGCAACAGGGGACTAGCGGCTTACGAGCAGTACTTC. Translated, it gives CASNRGLAAYEQYF. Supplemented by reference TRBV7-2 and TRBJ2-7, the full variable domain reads GAGVSQSPSNKVTEKGKDVELRCDPISGHTALYWYRQSLGQGLEFLIYFQGNSAPDKSGLPSDRFSAERTGGSVSTLTIQRTQQEDSAVYLCASNRGLAAYEQYFGPGTRLTVT.

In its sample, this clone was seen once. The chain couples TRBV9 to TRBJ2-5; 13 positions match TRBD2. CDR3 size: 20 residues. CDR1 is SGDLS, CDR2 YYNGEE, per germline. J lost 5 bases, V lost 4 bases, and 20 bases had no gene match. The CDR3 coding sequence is TGTGCCAGCAGCCAAAATAACGGGGGGACTAGCGGGACTTGGGTGGAGACCCAGTACTTC. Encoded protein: CASSQNNGGTSGTWVETQYF. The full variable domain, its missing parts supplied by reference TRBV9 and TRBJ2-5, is DSGVTQTPKHLITATGQRVTLRCSPRSGDLSVYWYQQSLDQGLQFLIQYYNGEERAKGNILERFSAQQFPDLHSELNLSSLELGDSALYFCASSQNNGGTSGTWVETQYFGPGTRLLVL.

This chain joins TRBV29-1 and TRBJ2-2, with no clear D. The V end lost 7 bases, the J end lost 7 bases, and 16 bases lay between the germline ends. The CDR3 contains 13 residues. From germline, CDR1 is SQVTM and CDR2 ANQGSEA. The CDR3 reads CSATPETGGELFF. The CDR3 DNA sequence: TGCAGCGCGACCCCGGAAACGGGCGGGGAGCTGTTTTTT.

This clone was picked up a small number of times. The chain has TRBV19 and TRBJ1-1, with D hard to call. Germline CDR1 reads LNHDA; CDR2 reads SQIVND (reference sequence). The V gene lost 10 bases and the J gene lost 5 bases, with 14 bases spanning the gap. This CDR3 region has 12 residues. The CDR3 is CATHSFRTEAFF. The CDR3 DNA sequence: TGTGCCACCCACAGTTTCAGGACTGAAGCTTTCTTT. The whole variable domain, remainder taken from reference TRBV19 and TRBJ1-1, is DGGITQSPKYLFRKEGQNVTLSCEQNLNHDAMYWYRQDPGQGLRLIYYSQIVNDFQKGDIAEGYSVSREKKESFPLTVTSAQKNPTAFYLCATHSFRTEAFFGQGTRLTVV.

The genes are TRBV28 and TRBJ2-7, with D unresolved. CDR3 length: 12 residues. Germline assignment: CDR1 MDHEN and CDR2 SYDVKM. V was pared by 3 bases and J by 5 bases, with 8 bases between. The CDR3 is CASSLVTHEQYF. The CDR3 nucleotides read TGTGCCAGCAGTTTGGTGACACACGAGCAGTACTTC.

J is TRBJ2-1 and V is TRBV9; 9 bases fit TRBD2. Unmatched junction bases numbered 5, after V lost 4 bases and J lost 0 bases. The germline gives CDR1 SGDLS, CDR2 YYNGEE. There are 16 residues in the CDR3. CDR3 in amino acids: CASSPRLAVSYNEQFF. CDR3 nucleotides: TGTGCCAGCAGCCCCCGACTAGCGGTCTCCTACAATGAGCAGTTCTTC.

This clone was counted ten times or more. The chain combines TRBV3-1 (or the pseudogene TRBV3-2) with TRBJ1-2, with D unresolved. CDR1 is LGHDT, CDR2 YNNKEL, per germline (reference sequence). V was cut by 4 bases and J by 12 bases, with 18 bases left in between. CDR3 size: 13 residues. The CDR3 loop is CASSRHGDGVNTF. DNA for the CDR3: TGTGCCAGCAGCCGGCACGGGGATGGGGTAAACACCTTC.

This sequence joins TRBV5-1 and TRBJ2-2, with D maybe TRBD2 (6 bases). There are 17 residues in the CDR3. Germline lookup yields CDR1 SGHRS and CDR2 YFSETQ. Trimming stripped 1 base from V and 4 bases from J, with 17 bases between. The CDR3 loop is CASSLSVLAGSTGELFF. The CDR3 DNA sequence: TGCGCCAGCAGCTTGAGCGTATTGGCGGGGAGCACCGGGGAGCTGTTTTTT. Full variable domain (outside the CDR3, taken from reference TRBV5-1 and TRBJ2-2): KAGVTQTPRYLIKTRGQQVTLSCSPISGHRSVSWYQQTPGQGLQFLFEYFSETQRNKGNFPGRFSGRQFSNSRSEMNVSTLELGDSALYLCASSLSVLAGSTGELFFGEGSRLTVL.

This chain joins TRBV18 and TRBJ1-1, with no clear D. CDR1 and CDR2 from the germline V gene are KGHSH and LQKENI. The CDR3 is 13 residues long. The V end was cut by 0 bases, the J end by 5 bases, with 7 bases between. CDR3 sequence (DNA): TGTGCCAGCTCACCACCAGCGCGGACTGAAGCTTTCTTT. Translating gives CASSPPARTEAFF.

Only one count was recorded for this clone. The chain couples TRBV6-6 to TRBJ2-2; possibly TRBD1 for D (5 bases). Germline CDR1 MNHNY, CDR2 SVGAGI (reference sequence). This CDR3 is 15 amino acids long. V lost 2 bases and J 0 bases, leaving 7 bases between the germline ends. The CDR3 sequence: CASSYRGANTGELFF. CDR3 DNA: TGTGCCAGCAGTTACAGGGGCGCGAACACCGGGGAGCTGTTTTTT.

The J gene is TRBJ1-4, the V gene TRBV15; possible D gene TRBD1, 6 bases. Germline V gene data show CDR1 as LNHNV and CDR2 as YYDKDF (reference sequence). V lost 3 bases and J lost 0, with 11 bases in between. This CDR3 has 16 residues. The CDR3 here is CATSRDRISTNEKLFF. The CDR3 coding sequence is TGTGCCACCAGCAGGGACAGAATCTCAACTAATGAAAAACTGTTTTTT.

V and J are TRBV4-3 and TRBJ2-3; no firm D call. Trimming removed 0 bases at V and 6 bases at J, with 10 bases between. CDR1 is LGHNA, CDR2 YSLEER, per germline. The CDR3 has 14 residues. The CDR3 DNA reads TGCGCCAGCAGCCAAGATCTAAGCGTCGATACGCAGTATTTT. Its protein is CASSQDLSVDTQYF.

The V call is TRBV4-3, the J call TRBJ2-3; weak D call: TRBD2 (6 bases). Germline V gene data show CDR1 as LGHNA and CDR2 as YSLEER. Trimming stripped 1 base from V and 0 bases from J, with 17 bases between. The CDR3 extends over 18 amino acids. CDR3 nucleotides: TGCGCCAGCAGCCAAGGGAGCGGGCCGGAGTGGAGCACAGATACGCAGTATTTT. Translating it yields CASSQGSGPEWSTDTQYF.